This entry is about one TCR beta chain. Its antigen is still unknown. The record originates from a study of shared clonotypes between healthy human individuals. Study-wide findings and caveats: Only blood was sampled, and tissue TCR repertoires likely differ from blood ones.

The naive CD8 subset, CD45RO-negative cells positively selected for CCR7, excluded terminally differentiated effector memory CD45RA+ cells. Some clones are missing from TCRdb's copy, which holds only in-frame ones; the method was immunoSEQ multiplex PCR. The table lists about 2 million clones, less than 95% of them singletons. Germline CDR1 is SNHLY and CDR2 is FYNNEI. The CDR3 sequence is 16 residues long. Trimming cost V 5 bases and J 4 bases, with 18 bases left between them. Sequencing was performed on naive CD8+ T cells sorted from blood. The V and J genes are TRBV2 and TRBJ2-1; the D gene is possibly TRBD1 (6 bases). This TCR derives from a man younger than 35 in good health. Here the CDR3 reads CASSPKGVRLYNEQFF. CDR3 DNA: TGTGCCAGCAGTCCTAAGGGGGTGAGACTTTACAATGAGCAGTTCTTC.